This TCR beta chain comes out of a study of B cell selection in AIRE deficiency. Sorted regulatory T cells were CD4-positive, CD25-high and CD127-low or negative. Profiled with immunoSEQ multiplex PCR; TCRdb holds only in-frame clones, not every one. The sample has roughly 24,000 clones, approximately 92% seen once. In germline, CDR1 is SGHRS, CDR2 YFSETQ. The CDR3 is 14 residues long. Trimming left V 4 bases short and J 4 bases short, with 14 bases between. This clonotype was sampled from a human donor in good health. The material sequenced was CD4+CD25+ Tregs sorted from PBMCs. The chain links TRBV5-1 to TRBJ1-1; D is perhaps TRBD1 (6 bases). CDR3 sequence (DNA): TGCGCCAGCAGCCCCGGGGGGCAGAGCACTGAAGCTTTCTTT. Amino acid sequence: CASSPGGQSTEAFF.